This T cell receptor (beta chain) appears in the sequencing data of a study of T-cell reconstitution after alpha-beta-depleted transplantation in children. Using unique molecular identifiers, the investigators prepared the TCRbeta library. TCRdb re-called the PCR reads through MiXCR, storing one row per CDR3 protein. The table records more than 90,000 distinct CDR3 sequences, roughly 8.4% of them present only once. V was clipped by 2 bases and J by 5 bases, with 11 bases between them. Looked up from germline, CDR1 is SGHRS and CDR2 is YFSETQ. The CDR3 has 13 residues. In its sample, this clonotype was seen many times.

The receptor was derived from a human donor who donated a stem cell graft to a child with congenital amegakaryocytic thrombocytopenia. The material was PBMCs from the stem cell graft donor, obtained from the stem cell graft. This chain links TRBV5-1 with TRBJ2-7, with TRBD1 as a possible D gene (6 bases). The CDR3 DNA reads as TGCGCCAGCAGCTTTGGGGGCGGCGACGAGCAGTACTTC. Translation gives CASSFGGGDEQYF.